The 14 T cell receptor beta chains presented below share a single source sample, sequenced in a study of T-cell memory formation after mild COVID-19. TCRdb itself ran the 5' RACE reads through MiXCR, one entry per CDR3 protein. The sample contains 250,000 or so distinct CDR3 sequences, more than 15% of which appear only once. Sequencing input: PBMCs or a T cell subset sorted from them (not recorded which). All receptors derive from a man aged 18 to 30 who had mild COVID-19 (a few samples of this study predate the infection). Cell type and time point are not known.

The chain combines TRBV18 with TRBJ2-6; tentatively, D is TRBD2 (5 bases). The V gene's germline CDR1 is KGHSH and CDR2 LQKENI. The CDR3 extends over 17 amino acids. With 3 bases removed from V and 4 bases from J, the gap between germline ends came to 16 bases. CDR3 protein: CASSPRQASRGANVLTF. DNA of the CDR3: TGTGCCAGCTCACCCCGACAAGCTAGCCGGGGGGCCAACGTCCTGACTTTC.

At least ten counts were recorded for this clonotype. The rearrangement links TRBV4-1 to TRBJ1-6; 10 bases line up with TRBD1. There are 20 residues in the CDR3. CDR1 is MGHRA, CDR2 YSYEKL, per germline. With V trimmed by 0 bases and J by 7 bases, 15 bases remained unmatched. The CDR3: CASSQEGGTGVRGVNSPLHF. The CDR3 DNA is TGCGCCAGCAGCCAAGAGGGCGGGACAGGGGTCCGCGGTGTAAATTCACCCCTCCACTTT.

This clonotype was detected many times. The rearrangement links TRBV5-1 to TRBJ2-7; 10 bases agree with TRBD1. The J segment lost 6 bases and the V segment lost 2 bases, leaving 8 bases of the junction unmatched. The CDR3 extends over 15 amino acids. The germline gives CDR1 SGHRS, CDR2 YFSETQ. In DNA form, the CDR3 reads TGCGCCAGCAGCTTCTCCGGGACAGGGGTTTCCGAGCAGTACGTC. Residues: CASSFSGTGVSEQYV.

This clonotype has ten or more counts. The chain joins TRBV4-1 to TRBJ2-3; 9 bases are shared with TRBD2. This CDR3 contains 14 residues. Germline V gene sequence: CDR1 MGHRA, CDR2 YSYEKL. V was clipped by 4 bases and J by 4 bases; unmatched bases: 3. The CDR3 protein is CASSPAGGPDTQYF. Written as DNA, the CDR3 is TGCGCCAGCAGCCCAGCGGGGGGCCCAGATACGCAGTATTTT.

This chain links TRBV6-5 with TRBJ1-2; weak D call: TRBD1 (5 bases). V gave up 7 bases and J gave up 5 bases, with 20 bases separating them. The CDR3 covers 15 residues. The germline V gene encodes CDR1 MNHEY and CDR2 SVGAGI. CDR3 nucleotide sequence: TGTGCCAGCATCCCCAGTACGGGGGGATGGTATGGCTACACCTTC. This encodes CASIPSTGGWYGYTF.

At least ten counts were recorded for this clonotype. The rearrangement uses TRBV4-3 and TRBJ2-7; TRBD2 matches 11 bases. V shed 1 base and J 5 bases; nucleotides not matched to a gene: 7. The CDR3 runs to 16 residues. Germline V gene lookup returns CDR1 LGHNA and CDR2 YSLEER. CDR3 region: CASSQVGGTSGHEQYF. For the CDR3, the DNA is TGCGCCAGCAGCCAAGTTGGGGGGACTAGCGGCCACGAGCAGTACTTC.

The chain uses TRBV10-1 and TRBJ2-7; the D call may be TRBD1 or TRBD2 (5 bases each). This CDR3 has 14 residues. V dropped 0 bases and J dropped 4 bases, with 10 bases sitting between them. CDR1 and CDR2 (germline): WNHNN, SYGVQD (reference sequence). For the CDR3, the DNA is TGCGCCAGCAGTGAGTCTCGAGGGGTATACGAGCAGTACTTC. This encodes CASSESRGVYEQYF.

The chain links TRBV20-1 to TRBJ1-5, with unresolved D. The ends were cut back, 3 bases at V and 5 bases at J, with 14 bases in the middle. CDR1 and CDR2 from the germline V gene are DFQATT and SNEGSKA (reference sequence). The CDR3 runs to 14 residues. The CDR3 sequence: CSARAPGGHQPQHF. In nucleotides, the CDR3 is TGCAGTGCTAGGGCCCCGGGAGGGCATCAGCCCCAGCATTTT.

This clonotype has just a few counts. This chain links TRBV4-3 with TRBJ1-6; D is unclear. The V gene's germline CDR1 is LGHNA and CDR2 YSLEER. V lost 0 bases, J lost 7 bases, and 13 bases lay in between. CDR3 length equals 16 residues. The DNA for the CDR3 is TGCGCCAGCAGCCAAGATCGGTTCAGTAGAAATTCACCCCTCCACTTT. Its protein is CASSQDRFSRNSPLHF.

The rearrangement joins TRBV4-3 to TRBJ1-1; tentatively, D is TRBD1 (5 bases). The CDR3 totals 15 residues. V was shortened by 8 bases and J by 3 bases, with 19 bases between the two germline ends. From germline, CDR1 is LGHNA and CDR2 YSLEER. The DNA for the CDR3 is TGCGCCAGCTCGGTCGAGGGACCGGGGGACACTGAAGCTTTCTTT. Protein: CASSVEGPGDTEAFF.

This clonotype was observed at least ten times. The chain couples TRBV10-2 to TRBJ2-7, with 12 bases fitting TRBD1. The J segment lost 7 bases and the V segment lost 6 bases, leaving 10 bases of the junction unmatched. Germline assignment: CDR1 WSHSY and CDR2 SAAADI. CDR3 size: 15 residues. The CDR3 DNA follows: TGCGCCAGCAGCGCACCGGGACAGGGGGCGCGGGAGCAGTACTTC. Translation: CASSAPGQGAREQYF.

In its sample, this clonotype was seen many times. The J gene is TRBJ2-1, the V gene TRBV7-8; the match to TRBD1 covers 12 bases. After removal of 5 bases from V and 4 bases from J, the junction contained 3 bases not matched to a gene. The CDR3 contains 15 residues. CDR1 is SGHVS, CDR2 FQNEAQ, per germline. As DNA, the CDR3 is TGTGCCAGCAGCAGGGACAGGGGGCAGTACAATGAGCAGTTCTTC. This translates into CASSRDRGQYNEQFF.

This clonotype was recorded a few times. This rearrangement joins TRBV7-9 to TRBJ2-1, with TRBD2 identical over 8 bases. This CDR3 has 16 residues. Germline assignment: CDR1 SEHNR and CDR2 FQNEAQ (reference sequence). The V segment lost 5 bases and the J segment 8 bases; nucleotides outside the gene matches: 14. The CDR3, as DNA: TGTGCCAGCAGCCCCGGTAGCGGGGTCGACTGGGATGAGCAGTTCTTC. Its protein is CASSPGSGVDWDEQFF.

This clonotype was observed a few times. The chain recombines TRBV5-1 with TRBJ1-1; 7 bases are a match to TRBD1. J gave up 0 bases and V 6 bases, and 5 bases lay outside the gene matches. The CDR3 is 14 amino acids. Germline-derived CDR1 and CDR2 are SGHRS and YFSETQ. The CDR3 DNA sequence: TGCGCCAGCACACCGGGACAGATGAACACTGAAGCTTTCTTT. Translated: CASTPGQMNTEAFF.